A selection of T cell receptor beta chains follows, all from one sample in a study of CD4 T cells in relation to SARS-CoV-2 and coronaviruses. Profiling relied on immunoSEQ multiplex PCR, and the TCRdb table lists in-frame clones only, not all of them. The top ten clones hold approximately 30% of a sample with 21,000 or so clones, over 65% of them seen once. No antigen is known for these receptors. Sequencing used CD4+ T cells from PBMCs, cultured in vitro. The receptors were gathered from a human donor in good health. The CDR3 runs from the conserved cysteine through the conserved F or W. The order of the fields is J gene, clone size, V gene, D gene, CDR3 protein, CDR3 DNA. D genes are given only for firm matches. Clone size, where shown, is once, few, many, or a class for clones that have expanded.

TRBJ2-1,.,TRBV9,.,CASSDQWGWSNEQFF,TGTGCCAGCAGCGATCAATGGGGGTGGAGCAATGAGCAGTTCTTC
TRBJ2-7,.,TRBV7-9,.,CASSPERSEQYF,TGTGCCAGCAGCCCCGAGAGGAGCGAGCAGTACTTC
TRBJ2-5,.,TRBV5-6,.,CASSLRQETQYF,TGTGCCAGCAGCCTCAGGCAAGAGACCCAGTACTTC
TRBJ1-2,few,TRBV6-1,.,CASSNKGDLNYGYTF,TGTGCCAGCAGTAACAAGGGTGACCTCAACTATGGCTACACCTTC
TRBJ2-2,.,TRBV6-4,.,CASSRGSSGELFF,TGTGCCAGCAGCCGGGGCTCCTCCGGGGAGCTGTTTTTT
TRBJ1-2,.,TRBV5-1,.,CASSLAATSWGRSNYGYTF,TGCGCCAGCAGCTTGGCCGCTACTTCGTGGGGCCGTTCTAACTATGGCTACACCTTC
TRBJ2-1,.,TRBV29-1,TRBD2,CSVTTLAGETNEQFF,TGCAGCGTCACCACCCTAGCGGGAGAAACGAATGAGCAGTTCTTC
TRBJ1-4,.,TRBV20-1,.,CSASIRSQDEKLFF,TGCAGTGCTAGTATCCGTAGCCAGGATGAAAAACTGTTTTTT
TRBJ1-1,.,TRBV20-1,.,CSASGPAEAFF,TGCAGTGCTAGTGGGCCTGCTGAAGCTTTCTTT
TRBJ2-3,.,TRBV18,TRBD1,CASSAGTGGRKTDTQYF,TGTGCCAGCTCAGCCGGGACAGGGGGCCGGAAAACAGATACGCAGTATTTT
TRBJ2-7,.,TRBV6-2/TRBV6-3,TRBD1,CASSYSRTGASLMPYEQYF,TGTGCCAGCAGTTACTCTAGGACAGGGGCGTCCTTGATGCCCTACGAGCAGTACTTC
TRBJ2-1,.,TRBV9,TRBD2,CASSVRTSGRSDEQFF,TGTGCCAGCAGCGTCCGGACTAGCGGGAGGAGTGATGAGCAGTTCTTC
TRBJ2-3,few,TRBV28,.,CASSSYLVQEKYTDTQYF,TGTGCCAGCAGTTCATACCTAGTACAGGAGAAGTACACAGATACGCAGTATTTT
TRBJ2-1,once,TRBV18,.,CASSPQGGSYNEQFF,TGTGCCAGCTCACCGCAGGGTGGGTCCTACAATGAGCAGTTCTTC
TRBJ2-3,.,TRBV9,TRBD2,CASSVGLAGVIDTQYF,TGTGCCAGCAGCGTAGGACTAGCGGGAGTTATAGATACGCAGTATTTT
TRBJ2-5,.,TRBV12-3/TRBV12-4,.,CASSGLGGQTQYF,TGTGCCAGCAGTGGCCTGGGTGGACAGACCCAGTACTTC